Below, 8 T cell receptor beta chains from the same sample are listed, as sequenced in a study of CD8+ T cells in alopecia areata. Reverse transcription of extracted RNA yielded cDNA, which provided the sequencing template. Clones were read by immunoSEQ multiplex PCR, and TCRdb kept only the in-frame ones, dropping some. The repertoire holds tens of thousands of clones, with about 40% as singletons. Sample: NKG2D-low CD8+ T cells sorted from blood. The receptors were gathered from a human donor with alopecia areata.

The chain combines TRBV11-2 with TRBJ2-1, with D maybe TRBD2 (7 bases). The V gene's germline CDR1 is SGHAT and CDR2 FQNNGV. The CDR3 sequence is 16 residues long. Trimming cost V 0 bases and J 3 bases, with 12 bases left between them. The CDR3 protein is CASSLDRGTIYNEQFF. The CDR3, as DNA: TGTGCCAGCAGCTTAGATAGGGGGACTATCTACAATGAGCAGTTCTTC.

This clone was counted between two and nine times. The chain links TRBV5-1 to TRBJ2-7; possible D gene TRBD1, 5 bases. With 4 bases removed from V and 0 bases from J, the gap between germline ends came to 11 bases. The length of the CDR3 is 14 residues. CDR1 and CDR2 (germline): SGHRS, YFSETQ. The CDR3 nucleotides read TGCGCCAGCAGCGGTGACAGCCCCTCCTACGAGCAGTACTTC. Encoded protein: CASSGDSPSYEQYF.

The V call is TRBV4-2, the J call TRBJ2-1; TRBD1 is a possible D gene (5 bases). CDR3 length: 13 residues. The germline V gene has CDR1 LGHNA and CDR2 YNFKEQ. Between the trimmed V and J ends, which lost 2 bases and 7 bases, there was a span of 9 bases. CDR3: CASSQPQGNEQFF. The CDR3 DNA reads TGTGCCAGCAGCCAACCCCAGGGTAATGAGCAGTTCTTC.

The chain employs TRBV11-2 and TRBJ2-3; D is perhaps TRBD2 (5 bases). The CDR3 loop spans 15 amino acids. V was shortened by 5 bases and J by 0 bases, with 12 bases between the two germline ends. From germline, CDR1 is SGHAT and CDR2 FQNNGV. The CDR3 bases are TGTGCCAGCAGCCCGGAACTAGGTAGCACAGATACGCAGTATTTT. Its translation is CASSPELGSTDTQYF.

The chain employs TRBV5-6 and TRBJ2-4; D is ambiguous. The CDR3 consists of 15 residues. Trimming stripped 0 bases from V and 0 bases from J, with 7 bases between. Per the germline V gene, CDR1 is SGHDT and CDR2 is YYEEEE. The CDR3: CASSLEQLAKNIQYF. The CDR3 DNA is TGTGCCAGCAGCTTGGAGCAGCTAGCCAAAAACATTCAGTACTTC.

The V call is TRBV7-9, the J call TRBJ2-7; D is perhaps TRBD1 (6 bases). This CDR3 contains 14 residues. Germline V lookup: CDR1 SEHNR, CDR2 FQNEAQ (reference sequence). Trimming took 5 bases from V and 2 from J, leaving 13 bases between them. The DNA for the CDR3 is TGTGCCAGCAGCCCACCAGGGGACCCCTACGAGCAGTACTTC. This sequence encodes CASSPPGDPYEQYF.

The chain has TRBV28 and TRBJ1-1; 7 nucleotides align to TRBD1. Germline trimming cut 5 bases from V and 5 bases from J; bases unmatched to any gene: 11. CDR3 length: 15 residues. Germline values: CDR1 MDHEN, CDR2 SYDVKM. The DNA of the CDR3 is TGTGCCAGCAGTGCCCGGATGACAGGGCGGACTGAAGCTTTCTTT. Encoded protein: CASSARMTGRTEAFF.

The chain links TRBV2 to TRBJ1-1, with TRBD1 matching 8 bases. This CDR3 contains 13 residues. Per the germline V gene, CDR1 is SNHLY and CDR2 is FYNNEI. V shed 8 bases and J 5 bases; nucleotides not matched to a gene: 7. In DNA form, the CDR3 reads TGTGCCAGCCCGGACAGGGCAGGAACTGAAGCTTTCTTT. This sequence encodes CASPDRAGTEAFF.